A selection of T cell receptor beta chains follows, all from one sample in a study of cytomegalovirus exposure and HLA in healthy donors. Only in-frame clones appear in the TCRdb table, and some are missing; sequencing was by immunoSEQ multiplex PCR. The sample yields about 150,000 clones, around four fifths seen once. The sequenced sample consisted of PBMCs. All receptors come from a boy younger than 10 in good health and CMV-seronegative. CDR3s include the opening cysteine and the closing phenylalanine or tryptophan. D genes are given only for firm matches. Not every row has a clone size; where given, it reads once, few, many or a size class.

CDR3 DNA,CDR3 protein,V gene,D gene,J gene,clone size
TGTGCCAGCAGTTTCCGACTAGCGGGAGCGGATGAGCAGTTCTTC,CASSFRLAGADEQFF,TRBV28,TRBD2,TRBJ2-1,.
TGCAGCGTTGATGAGGGGGCCGCCGAAGCTTTCTTT,CSVDEGAAEAFF,TRBV29-1,TRBD1,TRBJ1-1,few
TGCGCCAGCCGGCCGGGGACAGTCCCCACAGATACGCAGTATTTT,CASRPGTVPTDTQYF,TRBV4-1,TRBD1,TRBJ2-3,.
TGTGCCAGTAGTACAGGGCCCGAACGGGCTGAAGCTTTCTTT,CASSTGPERAEAFF,TRBV19,.,TRBJ1-1,.
TGTGCCAGCAGATCACAGGGGAACACTGAAGCTTTCTTT,CASRSQGNTEAFF,TRBV2,.,TRBJ1-1,.
TGTGCCAGCAGTTGGAGGGCCACAGATACGCAGTATTTT,CASSWRATDTQYF,TRBV7-2,.,TRBJ2-3,.
TGTTCCAGCAGCTTAGTGACAGGGGGCCCTGGCTACACCTTC,CSSSLVTGGPGYTF,TRBV7-9,TRBD1,TRBJ1-2,.
TGTGCCAGCAGCTTATATGGGGACATCCTACCTAACTATGGCTACACCTTC,CASSLYGDILPNYGYTF,TRBV7-9,.,TRBJ1-2,.
TGTGCCAGCAGAATGACAGGGACCGAGGAAGCTTTCTTT,CASRMTGTEEAFF,TRBV7-9,TRBD1,TRBJ1-1,.
TGTGCCTGGAGTGTCTTGGGGCAGGAAGCTTTCTTT,CAWSVLGQEAFF,TRBV30,.,TRBJ1-1,.
TGCAGCGTTGCAATAGGGACTTCCCTTAACTATGGCTACACCTTC,CSVAIGTSLNYGYTF,TRBV29-1,.,TRBJ1-2,.
TGCGCCAGCAGCTTGGCCCCCTTGGACTCCACCCCTCTAGCCAAAAACATTCAGTACTTC,CASSLAPLDSTPLAKNIQYF,TRBV5-1,.,TRBJ2-4,.
TGTGCCATTGAGGGGGCCGACAGGGGTGACAATCAGCCCCAGCATTTT,CAIEGADRGDNQPQHF,TRBV28,TRBD1,TRBJ1-5,once